Listed below are T cell receptor beta chains from one sample, sequenced in a study of cytomegalovirus exposure and HLA in healthy donors. Measured with immunoSEQ multiplex PCR; TCRdb has only the in-frame clones, and not every one. The table lists under 250,000 clones, just over 90% of them singletons. The sequenced sample was PBMCs. These receptors originate from a woman aged 18-35 years in good health and CMV-seronegative. CDR3s include the opening cysteine and the closing phenylalanine or tryptophan. A D gene is named only where the DNA matches it firmly. Expanded clones are given a class, and other clones once, few, many or no size at all.

v_call	j_call	d_call	clone_size	cdr3_aa	cdr3_nt
TRBV27	TRBJ1-2	-	few	CASSLLQAWPGGYTF	TGTGCCAGCAGTTTGCTGCAGGCCTGGCCAGGGGGCTACACCTTC
TRBV19	TRBJ2-1	-	-	CASRGSYNEQFF	TGTGCCAGCAGGGGCTCCTACAATGAGCAGTTCTTC
TRBV11-3	TRBJ2-1	TRBD2	once	CASAGYASGLAGIYNEQFF	TGTGCCAGCGCGGGGTATGCTTCGGGACTAGCGGGAATTTACAATGAGCAGTTCTTC
TRBV12-5	TRBJ1-1	-	few	CASGKRGNTEAFF	TGTGCTAGTGGGAAAAGGGGGAACACTGAAGCTTTCTTT
TRBV25-1	TRBJ1-2	-	-	CASSRDIRPYGYTF	TGTGCCAGCAGTAGGGACATCAGACCTTATGGCTACACCTTC
TRBV4-1	TRBJ1-5	-	-	CASSQGGGPNQPQHF	TGCGCCAGCAGCCAAGGGGGGGGCCCAAATCAGCCCCAGCATTTT
TRBV5-1	TRBJ1-6	TRBD1	once	CASSLGGTGDSPLHF	TGCGCCAGCAGCTTGGGCGGGACAGGGGACTCACCCCTCCACTTT
TRBV28	TRBJ2-7	TRBD1	-	CASSLGDRRPYEQYF	TGTGCCAGCAGTTTGGGGGACAGGCGCCCCTACGAGCAGTACTTC
TRBV5-1	TRBJ1-4	TRBD1	once	CASSLGQGEKLFF	TGCGCCAGCAGCTTGGGACAGGGTGAAAAACTGTTTTTT
TRBV6-5	TRBJ2-1	-	-	CASSRTSLNNEQFF	TGTGCCAGCAGTCGGACTTCTCTTAATAATGAGCAGTTCTTC
TRBV6-6	TRBJ1-1	-	-	CASTHSTAARGTEAFF	TGTGCCAGCACACATTCAACCGCCGCTAGGGGCACTGAAGCTTTCTTT
TRBV25-1	TRBJ1-6	-	-	CASSEYQNSPLHF	TGTGCCAGCAGTGAATACCAAAATTCACCCCTCCACTTT
TRBV5-1	TRBJ1-1	-	once	CASSPDGDTEAFF	TGCGCCAGCAGCCCAGACGGGGACACTGAAGCTTTCTTT
TRBV11-2	TRBJ1-1	-	-	CASSLDRFNTEAFF	TGTGCCAGCAGCTTAGATCGTTTCAACACTGAAGCTTTCTTT
TRBV5-5	TRBJ1-2	-	once	CASSLAPPGTSGYTF	TGTGCCAGCAGCTTGGCCCCCCCCGGGACATCAGGCTACACCTTC
TRBV19	TRBJ2-1	-	-	CASSRDRPGNSYNEQFF	TGTGCCAGTAGTCGCGATCGTCCGGGAAACTCCTACAATGAGCAGTTCTTC
TRBV7-9	TRBJ1-2	-	-	CASSLVGTPGYGYTF	TGTGCCAGCAGCTTAGTCGGGACACCAGGCTATGGCTACACCTTC
TRBV27	TRBJ2-5	-	-	CASSSLREGGRIETQYF	TGTGCCAGCAGTTCGTTGCGGGAAGGCGGTCGGATAGAGACCCAGTACTTC
TRBV6-5	TRBJ1-5	-	-	CASSDGGYPQHF	TGTGCCAGCAGTGACGGGGGGTATCCCCAGCATTTT
TRBV4-2	TRBJ2-7	-	-	CASSQDGSTDEQYF	TGTGCCAGCAGCCAAGACGGTAGTACGGACGAGCAGTACTTC
TRBV5-1	TRBJ1-1	TRBD1	-	CASSLRQGNTEAFF	TGCGCCAGCAGCTTGAGACAGGGGAACACTGAAGCTTTCTTT
TRBV4-1	TRBJ1-1	-	-	CASTQQVENTEAFF	TGCGCCAGCACCCAACAGGTGGAGAACACTGAAGCTTTCTTT
TRBV27	TRBJ1-5	-	once	CASRSTAPGSNQPQHF	TGTGCCAGCAGATCGACCGCCCCGGGGAGCAATCAGCCCCAGCATTTT
TRBV7-2	TRBJ1-5	-	-	CASSLAFRQANQPQHF	TGTGCCAGCAGCTTAGCGTTTAGACAGGCCAATCAGCCCCAGCATTTT
TRBV27	TRBJ1-5	-	-	CASRLRVSNQPQHF	TGTGCCAGCAGGCTGAGGGTGAGCAATCAGCCCCAGCATTTT
TRBV9	TRBJ2-1	TRBD2	-	CASSLLARNDEQFF	TGTGCCAGCAGCCTACTAGCGAGAAACGATGAGCAGTTCTTC
TRBV6-5	TRBJ1-4	TRBD1	-	CASSYGYRGDEKLFF	TGTGCCAGCAGTTATGGGTACAGGGGAGACGAAAAACTGTTTTTT
TRBV6-5	TRBJ2-6	-	-	CASSYLPGANVLTF	TGTGCCAGCAGTTACCTACCTGGGGCCAACGTCCTGACTTTC
TRBV9	TRBJ2-5	TRBD2	-	CASSVGGPRTSARQETQYF	TGTGCCAGCAGCGTAGGGGGGCCCAGGACTAGCGCCCGCCAAGAGACCCAGTACTTC
TRBV19	TRBJ2-1	TRBD2	-	CASRNHESGGKDEQFF	TGTGCCTCAAGAAATCATGAGAGCGGGGGAAAAGACGAGCAGTTCTTC
TRBV5-6	TRBJ2-7	TRBD1	-	CASRFRGTGPYEQYF	TGTGCCAGCAGGTTTCGGGGGACAGGGCCCTACGAGCAGTACTTC
TRBV6-6	TRBJ2-2	-	-	CASSYSPGPNTGELFF	TGTGCCAGCAGTTACTCGCCAGGCCCGAACACCGGGGAGCTGTTTTTT
TRBV5-4	TRBJ2-7	-	-	CASSVSSFRAGYEQYF	TGTGCCAGCAGCGTCAGCTCCTTCAGAGCAGGCTACGAGCAGTACTTC
TRBV7-9	TRBJ1-1	-	-	CASSYPLNRDTEAFF	TGTGCCAGCAGCTACCCACTTAACAGGGACACTGAAGCTTTCTTT
TRBV5-5	TRBJ1-4	TRBD1	few	CASSLGGTGLEKLFF	TGTGCCAGCAGCTTGGGCGGGACAGGGCTAGAAAAACTGTTTTTT
TRBV5-6	TRBJ1-2	TRBD1	-	CASSLSGTGPYGYTF	TGTGCCAGCAGCTTGTCCGGGACAGGCCCCTATGGCTACACCTTC
TRBV6-6	TRBJ2-7	-	-	CASSYSGAPYEQYF	TGTGCCAGCAGTTACTCAGGGGCTCCTTACGAGCAGTACTTC
TRBV4-2	TRBJ2-7	TRBD2	once	CASSHSSSGSYEQYF	TGTGCCAGCAGCCACAGTTCTAGCGGGAGCTACGAGCAGTACTTC
TRBV15	TRBJ2-7	TRBD2	-	CATSRDLSPSGAYEQYF	TGTGCCACCAGCAGAGATTTAAGTCCTAGCGGGGCTTACGAGCAGTACTTC
TRBV30	TRBJ1-2	TRBD1	-	CAWTKQGAAGYTF	TGTGCCTGGACTAAACAGGGGGCTGCGGGCTACACCTTC
TRBV5-6	TRBJ2-5	-	-	CASSLRGKRETQYF	TGTGCCAGCAGCTTGCGCGGGAAGCGAGAGACCCAGTACTTC
TRBV7-6	TRBJ1-2	TRBD1	-	CASSPTQGASYGYTF	TGTGCCAGCAGCCCAACACAGGGGGCCTCCTATGGCTACACCTTC
TRBV7-6	TRBJ2-7	-	once	CASSPGRRGYEQYF	TGTGCCAGCAGCCCCGGGAGAAGGGGCTACGAGCAGTACTTC
TRBV5-4	TRBJ1-1	-	-	CASSIWRGTEAFF	TGTGCCAGCAGCATATGGCGGGGCACTGAAGCTTTCTTT
TRBV9	TRBJ2-1	-	-	CASSVLSGDEQFF	TGTGCCAGCAGCGTCCTAAGCGGTGACGAGCAGTTCTTC
TRBV19	TRBJ1-1	-	-	CASRNTGGGAFF	TGTGCCAGTAGGAATACAGGTGGCGGAGCTTTCTTT
TRBV12-5	TRBJ1-1	TRBD1	-	CASGNTGTEEAFF	TGTGCTAGTGGTAATACAGGGACAGAAGAAGCTTTCTTT
TRBV30	TRBJ2-1	TRBD2	once	CAWTGLAGPLNEQFF	TGTGCCTGGACCGGACTAGCGGGCCCTCTCAATGAGCAGTTCTTC
TRBV2	TRBJ2-2	TRBD2	-	CASRKSGSLAGELFF	TGTGCCAGCAGGAAGAGCGGGAGTCTTGCCGGGGAGCTGTTTTTT
TRBV10-1	TRBJ1-2	TRBD1	-	CASSPGGFYGYTF	TGCGCCAGCAGCCCAGGGGGATTTTATGGCTACACCTTC
TRBV28	TRBJ1-2	-	few	CASSLPLGANYGYTF	TGTGCCAGCAGTTTACCCTTAGGGGCGAACTATGGCTACACCTTC
TRBV27	TRBJ1-1	-	once	CASSLATGINTEAFF	TGTGCCAGCAGTTTAGCGACGGGAATAAACACTGAAGCTTTCTTT
TRBV10-3	TRBJ1-2	TRBD1	-	CAISPDRGAGGYTF	TGTGCCATCAGCCCGGACAGGGGGGCGGGTGGCTACACCTTC
TRBV7-8	TRBJ1-1	-	-	CASSLGGRFGGHTEAFF	TGTGCCAGCAGCTTAGGAGGTCGGTTCGGGGGACACACTGAAGCTTTCTTT